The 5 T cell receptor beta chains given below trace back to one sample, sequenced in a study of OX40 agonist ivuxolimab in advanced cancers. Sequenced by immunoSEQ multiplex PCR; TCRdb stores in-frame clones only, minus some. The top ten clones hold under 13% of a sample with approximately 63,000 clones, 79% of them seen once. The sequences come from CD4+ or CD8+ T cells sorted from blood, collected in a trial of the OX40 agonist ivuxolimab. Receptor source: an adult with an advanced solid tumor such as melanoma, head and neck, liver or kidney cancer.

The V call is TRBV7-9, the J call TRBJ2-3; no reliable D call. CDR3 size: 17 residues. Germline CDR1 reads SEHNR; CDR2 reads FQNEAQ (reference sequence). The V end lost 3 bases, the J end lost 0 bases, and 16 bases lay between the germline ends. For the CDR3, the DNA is TGTGCCAGCAGCTTCCCCCCTGAGGCGGCTAGCACAGATACGCAGTATTTT. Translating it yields CASSFPPEAASTDTQYF.

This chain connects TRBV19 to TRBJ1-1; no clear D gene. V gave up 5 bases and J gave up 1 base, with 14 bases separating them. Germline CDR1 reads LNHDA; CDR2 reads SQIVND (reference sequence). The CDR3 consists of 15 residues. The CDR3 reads CASSRVWGANTEAFF. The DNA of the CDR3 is TGTGCCAGTAGTCGCGTGTGGGGTGCGAACACTGAAGCTTTCTTT.

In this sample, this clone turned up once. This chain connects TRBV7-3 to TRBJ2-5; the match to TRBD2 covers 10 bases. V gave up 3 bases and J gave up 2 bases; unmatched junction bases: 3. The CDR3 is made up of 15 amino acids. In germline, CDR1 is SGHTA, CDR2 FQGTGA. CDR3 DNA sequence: TGTGCCAGCAGCTTTAGCGGGGGGACACAAGAGACCCAGTACTTC. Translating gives CASSFSGGTQETQYF.

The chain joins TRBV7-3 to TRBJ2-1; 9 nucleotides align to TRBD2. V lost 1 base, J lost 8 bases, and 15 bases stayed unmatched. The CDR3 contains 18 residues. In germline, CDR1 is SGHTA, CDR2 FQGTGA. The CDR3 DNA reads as TGTGCCAGCAGCTTAAGAGGGAGACTAGCGGAGGTTCAGGATGAGCAGTTCTTC. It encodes CASSLRGRLAEVQDEQFF.

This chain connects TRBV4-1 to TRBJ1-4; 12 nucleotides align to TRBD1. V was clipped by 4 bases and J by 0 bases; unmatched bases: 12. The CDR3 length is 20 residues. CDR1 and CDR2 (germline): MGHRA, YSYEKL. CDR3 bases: TGCGCCAGCAGCCTAAGAGAAGGGACAGGGGGCGTTACAACTAATGAAAAACTGTTTTTT. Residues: CASSLREGTGGVTTNEKLFF.